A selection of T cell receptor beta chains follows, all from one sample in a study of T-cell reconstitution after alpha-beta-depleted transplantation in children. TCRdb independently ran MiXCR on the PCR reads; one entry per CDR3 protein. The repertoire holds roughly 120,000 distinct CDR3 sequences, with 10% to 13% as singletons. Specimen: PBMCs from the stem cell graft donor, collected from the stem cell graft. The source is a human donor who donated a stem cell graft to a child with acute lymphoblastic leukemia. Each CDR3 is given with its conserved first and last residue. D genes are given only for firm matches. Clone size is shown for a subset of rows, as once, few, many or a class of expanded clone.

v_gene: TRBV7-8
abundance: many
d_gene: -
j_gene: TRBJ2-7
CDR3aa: CASSLRGLSPTYEQYF
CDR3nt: TGTGCCAGCAGCTTAAGAGGACTCTCTCCAACCTACGAGCAGTACTTC

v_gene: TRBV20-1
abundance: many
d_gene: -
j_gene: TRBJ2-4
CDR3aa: CSVDGLDNIQYF
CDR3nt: TGCAGTGTTGACGGGCTAGACAACATTCAGTACTTC

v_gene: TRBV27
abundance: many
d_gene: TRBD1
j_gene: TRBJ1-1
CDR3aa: CASSRGQANTEAFF
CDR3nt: TGTGCCAGCAGTAGGGGACAGGCGAACACTGAAGCTTTCTTT

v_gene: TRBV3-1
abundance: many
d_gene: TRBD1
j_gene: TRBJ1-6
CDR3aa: CASSAGQGVNSPLHF
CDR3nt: TGTGCCAGCAGCGCGGGACAGGGGGTCAATTCACCCCTCCACTTT

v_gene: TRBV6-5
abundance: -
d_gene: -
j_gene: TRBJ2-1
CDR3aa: CASAPDRINEQFF
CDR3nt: TGTGCCAGCGCCCCGGACAGAATCAATGAGCAGTTCTTC

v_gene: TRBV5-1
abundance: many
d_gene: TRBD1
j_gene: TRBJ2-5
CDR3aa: CASSLGDRGPLETQYF
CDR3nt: TGCGCCAGCAGCTTGGGGGACAGAGGGCCGTTAGAGACCCAGTACTTC

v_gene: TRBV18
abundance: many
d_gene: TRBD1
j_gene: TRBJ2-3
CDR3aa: CASSALPPGQGLTDTQYF
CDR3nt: TGTGCCAGCTCGGCTCTTCCTCCGGGACAGGGCCTCACAGATACGCAGTATTTT

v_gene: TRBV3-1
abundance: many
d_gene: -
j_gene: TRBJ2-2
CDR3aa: CASSFFSFTGELFF
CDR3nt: TGTGCCAGCAGTTTTTTTAGTTTTACCGGGGAGCTGTTTTTT

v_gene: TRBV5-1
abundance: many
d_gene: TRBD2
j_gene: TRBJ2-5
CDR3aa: CASSLIPGGQETQYF
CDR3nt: TGCGCCAGCAGCTTAATCCCGGGGGGACAAGAGACCCAGTACTTC

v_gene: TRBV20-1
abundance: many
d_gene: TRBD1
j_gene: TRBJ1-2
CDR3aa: CSARDPGTGIYTF
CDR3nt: TGCAGTGCTAGAGATCCGGGGACAGGGATCTACACCTTC

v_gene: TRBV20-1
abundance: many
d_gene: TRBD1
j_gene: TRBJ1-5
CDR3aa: CSARGSDRGEINQPQHF
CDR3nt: TGCAGTGCTAGAGGTAGCGACAGGGGGGAGATTAATCAGCCCCAGCATTTT

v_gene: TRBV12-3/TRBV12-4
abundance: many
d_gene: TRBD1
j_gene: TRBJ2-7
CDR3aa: CASSLRGTGGVTVYEQYF
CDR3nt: TGTGCCAGCAGTTTAAGGGGGACAGGGGGCGTGACGGTCTACGAGCAGTACTTC

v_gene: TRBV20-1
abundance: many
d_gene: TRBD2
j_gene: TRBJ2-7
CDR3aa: CSAPGGTSGSEQYF
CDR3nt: TGCAGTGCTCCTGGGGGGACTAGCGGGAGCGAGCAGTACTTC

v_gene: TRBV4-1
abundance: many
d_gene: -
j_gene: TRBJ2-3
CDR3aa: CASSQDVDPSTDTQYF
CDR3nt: TGCGCCAGCAGCCAAGATGTAGATCCTAGCACAGATACGCAGTATTTT

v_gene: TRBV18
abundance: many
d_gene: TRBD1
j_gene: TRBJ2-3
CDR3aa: CASSRLQGSSTDTQYF
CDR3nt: TGTGCCAGCTCACGGTTACAGGGGTCCAGCACAGATACGCAGTATTTT

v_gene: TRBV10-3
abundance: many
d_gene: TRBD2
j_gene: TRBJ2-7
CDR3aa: CAIKAGGPGEQYF
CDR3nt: TGTGCCATCAAGGCGGGAGGGCCGGGCGAGCAGTACTTC

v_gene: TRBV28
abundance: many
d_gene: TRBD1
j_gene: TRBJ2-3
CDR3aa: CASSITEGAIVNTQYF
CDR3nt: TGTGCCAGCAGCATTACTGAGGGGGCCATCGTAAATACGCAGTATTTT

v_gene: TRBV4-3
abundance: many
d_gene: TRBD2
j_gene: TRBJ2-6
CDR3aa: CASSQSGSSSGANVLTF
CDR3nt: TGCGCCAGCAGCCAAAGCGGGAGTAGCTCTGGGGCCAACGTCCTGACTTTC

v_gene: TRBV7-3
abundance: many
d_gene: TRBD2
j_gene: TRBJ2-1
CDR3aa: CASSAAGDNEQFF
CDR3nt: TGTGCCAGCAGCGCTGCGGGAGACAATGAGCAGTTCTTC

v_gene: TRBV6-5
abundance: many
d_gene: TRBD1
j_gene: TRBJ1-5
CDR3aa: CASSYSRETGNQPQHF
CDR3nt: TGTGCCAGCAGTTACTCGAGGGAGACAGGGAATCAGCCCCAGCATTTT

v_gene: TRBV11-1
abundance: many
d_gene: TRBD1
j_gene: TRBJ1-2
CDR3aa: CASSLAFPGQGAESDGYTF
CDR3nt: TGTGCCAGCAGCTTAGCTTTTCCGGGACAGGGGGCTGAGAGCGATGGCTACACCTTC

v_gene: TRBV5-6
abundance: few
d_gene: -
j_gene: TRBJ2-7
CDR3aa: CASSPGDNRLSYEQYF
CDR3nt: TGTGCCAGCAGCCCTGGGGACAACCGCCTTTCCTACGAGCAGTACTTC

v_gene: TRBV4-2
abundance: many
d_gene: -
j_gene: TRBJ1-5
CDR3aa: CASSQGKRQWGLINQPQHF
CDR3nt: TGTGCCAGCAGCCAAGGGAAGCGACAGTGGGGGTTAATTAATCAGCCCCAGCATTTT

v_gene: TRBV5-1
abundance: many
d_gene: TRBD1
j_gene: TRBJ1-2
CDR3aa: CASSLGEGTGGDGYTF
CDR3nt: TGCGCCAGCAGCTTGGGGGAAGGAACAGGGGGCGACGGCTACACCTTC

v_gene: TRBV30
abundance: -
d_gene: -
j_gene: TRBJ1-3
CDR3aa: CAWNSVSGNTIYF
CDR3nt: TGTGCCTGGAACTCAGTCTCTGGAAACACCATATATTTT

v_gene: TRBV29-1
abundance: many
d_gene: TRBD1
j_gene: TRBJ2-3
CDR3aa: CSAQGATDTQYF
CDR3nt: TGCAGCGCACAGGGGGCAACAGATACGCAGTATTTT

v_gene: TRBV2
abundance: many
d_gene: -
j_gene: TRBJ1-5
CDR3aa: CASIEAGYSNQPQHF
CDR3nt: TGTGCCAGCATCGAGGCAGGTTATAGCAATCAGCCCCAGCATTTT

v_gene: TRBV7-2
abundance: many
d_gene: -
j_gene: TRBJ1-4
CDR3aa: CASSLRGEGDEKLFF
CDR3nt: TGTGCCAGCAGCTTACGAGGGGAAGGGGATGAAAAACTGTTTTTT

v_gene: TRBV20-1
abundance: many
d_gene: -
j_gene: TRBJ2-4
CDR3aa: CSASGRVGKNIQYF
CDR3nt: TGCAGTGCTAGCGGGAGAGTGGGCAAAAACATTCAGTACTTC

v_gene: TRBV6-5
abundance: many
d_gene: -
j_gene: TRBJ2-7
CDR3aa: CASSYTGTYEQYF
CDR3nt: TGTGCCAGCAGTTACACCGGGACCTACGAGCAGTACTTC

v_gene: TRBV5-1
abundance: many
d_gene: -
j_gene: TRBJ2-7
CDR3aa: CASSFGSGDRYF
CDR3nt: TGCGCCAGCAGCTTTGGGTCAGGGGACCGTTACTTC

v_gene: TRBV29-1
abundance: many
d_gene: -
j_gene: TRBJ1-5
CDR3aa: CSPMGGISNQPQHF
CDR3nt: TGCAGCCCTATGGGGGGGATTAGCAATCAGCCCCAGCATTTT

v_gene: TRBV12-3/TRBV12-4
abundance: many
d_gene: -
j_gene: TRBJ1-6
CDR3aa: CASSFKGPGAPLHF
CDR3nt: TGTGCCAGCAGTTTCAAGGGCCCGGGGGCCCCCCTCCACTTT

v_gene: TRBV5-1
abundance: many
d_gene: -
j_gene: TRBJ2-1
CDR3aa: CASSHGAGAVDMEFF
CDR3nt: TGCGCCAGCAGCCATGGGGCGGGGGCAGTAGATATGGAGTTCTTC

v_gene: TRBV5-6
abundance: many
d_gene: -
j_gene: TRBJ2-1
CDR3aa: CASSTPGNEQFF
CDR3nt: TGTGCCAGCAGCACCCCCGGCAATGAGCAGTTCTTC

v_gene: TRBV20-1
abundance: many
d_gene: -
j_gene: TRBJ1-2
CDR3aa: CSARIRGAGFRFGYGYTF
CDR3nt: TGCAGTGCTAGAATACGGGGGGCAGGTTTTAGGTTCGGCTATGGCTACACCTTC

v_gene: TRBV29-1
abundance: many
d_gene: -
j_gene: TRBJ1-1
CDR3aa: CSVATGSGTEAFF
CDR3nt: TGCAGCGTTGCAACAGGGTCAGGCACTGAAGCTTTCTTT

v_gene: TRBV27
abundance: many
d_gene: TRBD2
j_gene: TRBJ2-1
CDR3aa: CASSLSSGNSYNEQFF
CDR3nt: TGTGCCAGCAGTTTATCTAGCGGGAATTCCTACAATGAGCAGTTCTTC

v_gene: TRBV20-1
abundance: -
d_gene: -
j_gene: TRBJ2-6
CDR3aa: CSARRQGGANGLTF
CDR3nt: TGCAGTGCTAGACGCCAGGGTGGGGCCAACGGCCTGACTTTC

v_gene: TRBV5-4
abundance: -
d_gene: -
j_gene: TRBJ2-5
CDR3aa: CASSLGLGGSQETQYF
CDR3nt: TGTGCCAGCAGCTTAGGACTTGGAGGATCCCAAGAGACCCAGTACTTC

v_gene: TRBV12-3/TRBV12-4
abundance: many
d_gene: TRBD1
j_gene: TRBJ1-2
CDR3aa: CASRGGTARYYGYTF
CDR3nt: TGTGCCAGCAGGGGGGGGACAGCACGTTACTATGGCTACACCTTC

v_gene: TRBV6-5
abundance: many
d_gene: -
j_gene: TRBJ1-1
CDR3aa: CASSYKGVTEAFF
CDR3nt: TGTGCCAGCAGTTACAAAGGGGTCACTGAAGCTTTCTTT

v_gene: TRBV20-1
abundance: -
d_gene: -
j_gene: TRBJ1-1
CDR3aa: CSGGDTEAFF
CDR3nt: TGCAGTGGGGGGGACACTGAAGCTTTCTTT

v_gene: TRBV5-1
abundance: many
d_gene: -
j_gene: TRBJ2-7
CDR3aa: CASSLGDGYSYEQYF
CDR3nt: TGCGCCAGCAGCTTGGGGGACGGTTACTCCTACGAGCAGTACTTC

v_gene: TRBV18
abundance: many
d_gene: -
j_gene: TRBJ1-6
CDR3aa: CASSPLRDNSPLHF
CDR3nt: TGTGCCAGCTCACCCTTGCGTGATAATTCACCCCTCCACTTT

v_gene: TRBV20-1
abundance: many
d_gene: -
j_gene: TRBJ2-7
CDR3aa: CSARGTHYEQYF
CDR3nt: TGCAGTGCTAGAGGAACCCACTACGAGCAGTACTTC

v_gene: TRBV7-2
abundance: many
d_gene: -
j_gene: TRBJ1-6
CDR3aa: CASSLANPPGSSYNSPLHF
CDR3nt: TGTGCCAGCAGCTTAGCGAACCCTCCCGGGAGCTCCTATAATTCACCCCTCCACTTT

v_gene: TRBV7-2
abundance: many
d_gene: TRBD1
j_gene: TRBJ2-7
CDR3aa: CASSSYSNRDRYYEQYF
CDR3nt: TGTGCCAGCAGCTCCTATTCTAACCGGGACAGGTACTACGAGCAGTACTTC

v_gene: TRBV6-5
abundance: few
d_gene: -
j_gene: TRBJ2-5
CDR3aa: CASRGGRETQYF
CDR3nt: TGTGCCAGCAGGGGCGGGCGAGAGACCCAGTACTTC

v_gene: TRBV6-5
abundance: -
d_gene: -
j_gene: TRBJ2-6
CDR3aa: CASSYSGISGANVLTF
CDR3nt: TGTGCCAGCAGTTACTCCGGGATCTCTGGGGCCAACGTCCTGACTTTC

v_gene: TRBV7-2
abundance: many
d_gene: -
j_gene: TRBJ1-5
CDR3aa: CASSPSRQNQPQHF
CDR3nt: TGTGCCAGCAGCCCTTCGCGACAGAATCAGCCCCAGCATTTT

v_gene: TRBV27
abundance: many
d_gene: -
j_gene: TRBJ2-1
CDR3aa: CASSLFGPTYNEQFF
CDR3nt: TGTGCCAGCAGTTTATTCGGACCAACCTACAATGAGCAGTTCTTC

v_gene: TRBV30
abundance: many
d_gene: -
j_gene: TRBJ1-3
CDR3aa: CAWSPLSSGNTIYF
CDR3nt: TGTGCCTGGAGTCCCCTGAGCTCTGGAAACACCATATATTTT

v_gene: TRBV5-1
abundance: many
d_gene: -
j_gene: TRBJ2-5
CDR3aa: CASSPSFGRGSEETQYF
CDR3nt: TGCGCCAGCAGCCCCAGTTTTGGAAGGGGCTCGGAGGAGACCCAGTACTTC

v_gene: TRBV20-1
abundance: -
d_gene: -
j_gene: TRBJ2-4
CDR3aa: CSAREELGLILAKNIQYF
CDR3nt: TGCAGTGCTAGAGAGGAGCTCGGACTCATTTTAGCCAAAAACATTCAGTACTTC